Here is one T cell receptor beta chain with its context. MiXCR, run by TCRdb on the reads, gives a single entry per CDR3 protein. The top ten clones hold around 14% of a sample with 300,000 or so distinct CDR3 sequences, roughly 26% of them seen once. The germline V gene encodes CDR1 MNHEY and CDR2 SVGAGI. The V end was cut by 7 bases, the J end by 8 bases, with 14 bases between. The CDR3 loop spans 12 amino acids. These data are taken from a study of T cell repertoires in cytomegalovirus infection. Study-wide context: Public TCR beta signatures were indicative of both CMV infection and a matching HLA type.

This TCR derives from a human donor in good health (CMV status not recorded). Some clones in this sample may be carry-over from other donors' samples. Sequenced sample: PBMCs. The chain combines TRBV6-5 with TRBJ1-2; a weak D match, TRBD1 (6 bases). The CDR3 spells CASTDRPGGYTF. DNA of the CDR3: TGTGCCAGCACTGACAGGCCGGGCGGCTACACCTTC.